The rows below give T cell receptor beta chains drawn from one sample of a study of blood T cell repertoires in COVID-19. Assay: immunoSEQ multiplex PCR; the TCRdb copy retains only in-frame clones and omits some. The sample carries about 15,000 clones, around four fifths recorded once. The sequencing sample was made of peripheral blood. These receptors all come from a man aged 80 or over with active or convalescent COVID-19. The CDR3 runs from the conserved cysteine through the conserved F or W. A D gene is named only where the DNA matches it firmly. Clone size is shown for a subset of rows, as once, few, many or a class of expanded clone.

clone_size j_call d_call v_call cdr3_nt cdr3_aa
- TRBJ2-1 - TRBV5-1 TGCGCCAGCGGATCTATGGGGGGTTGGCAGTTCTTC CASGSMGGWQFF
- TRBJ1-6 TRBD1 TRBV28 TGTGCCAGCAGTTCCACTCCCCGGACAGGGAGAAACTTT CASSSTPRTGRNF
- TRBJ1-6 - TRBV6-5 TGTGCCAGCAGTTATTATGAGAGATCACCCCTCCACTTT CASSYYERSPLHF
- TRBJ1-1 TRBD1 TRBV30 TGTGCCTTTACAGGGGTCTCGAACACTGAAGCTTTCTTT CAFTGVSNTEAFF
few TRBJ1-4 TRBD1 TRBV28 TGTGCCAGCAGACCAGGGACAGGGGGCGGATGGGAAAAACTGTTTTTT CASRPGTGGGWEKLFF
- TRBJ2-5 - TRBV29-1 TGCAGCGTTGGGGGGTTGAACAGGGAAGAGACCCAGTACTTC CSVGGLNREETQYF
- TRBJ2-2 TRBD1 TRBV5-1 TGCGCCAGCAGGGACAGGGGCACCGGGGAGCTGTTTTTT CASRDRGTGELFF
- TRBJ2-3 - TRBV2 TGTGCCAGCACCTACACAGATACGCAGTATTTT CASTYTDTQYF
few TRBJ1-5 - TRBV19 TGTGCCAGCCGGACTGTTGGCAATCAGCCCCAGCATTTT CASRTVGNQPQHF
- TRBJ2-1 TRBD1 TRBV7-2 TGTGCCAGCAGCCCACGGGACAGATACAATGAGCAGTTCTTC CASSPRDRYNEQFF
once TRBJ1-5 - TRBV19 TGTGCCAGTAGTATGTCCCTTTCGCCCCAGCATTTT CASSMSLSPQHF
- TRBJ2-5 - TRBV5-1 TGCGCCAGCAGCATCCAGCCGACGGGAGAGACCCAGTACTTC CASSIQPTGETQYF
- TRBJ1-3 TRBD1 TRBV7-6 TGTGCCAGCAGCTTAGGGCTACTCCGGGACAGGGCCAACACCATATATTTT CASSLGLLRDRANTIYF
- TRBJ1-2 TRBD1 TRBV19 TGTGCCAGTACTGCGACAGGGGCCTTCTACACCTTC CASTATGAFYTF
- TRBJ2-3 TRBD1 TRBV4-3 TGCGCCAGCAGCCAAGAGGTGGGACAGGGGGCTAATACGCAGTATTTT CASSQEVGQGANTQYF
- TRBJ2-7 TRBD2 TRBV27 TGTGCCAGCAGTCTAGCGGGGGGATACGAGCAGTACTTC CASSLAGGYEQYF
- TRBJ2-2 - TRBV5-1 TGCGCCAGCAGCTTAAAGCCGAACACCGGGGAGCTGTTTTTT CASSLKPNTGELFF
- TRBJ1-5 - TRBV5-8 TGTGCCAGCAGTATGGGGCCGGTAAATCAGCCCCAGCATTTT CASSMGPVNQPQHF
- TRBJ2-7 - TRBV27 TGTGCCAGCAGTACGCATAGGGGTGGGTACGAGCAGTACTTC CASSTHRGGYEQYF
- TRBJ1-3 - TRBV30 TGTGCCTGGAGGGACCTTGGAGGGAGCTCTGGAAACACCATATATTTT CAWRDLGGSSGNTIYF
- TRBJ1-1 - TRBV19 TGTGCCAGTAGTATACGGGATGGACCGAACACTGAAGCTTTCTTT CASSIRDGPNTEAFF
- TRBJ2-3 TRBD2 TRBV3-1/TRBV3-2 TGTGCCAGCAGCCAAGGCCAGACTAGCGGGGGGCTTATCACAGATACGCAGTATTTT CASSQGQTSGGLITDTQYF
- TRBJ1-2 - TRBV4-2 TGTGCCAGCCAAAGCCTTTACAGGGCCTCTAACTATGGCTACACCTTC CASQSLYRASNYGYTF
- TRBJ2-1 - TRBV11-3 TGTGCCAGCAGCTTACTAGCCACCTTAACAAATGAGCAGTTCTTC CASSLLATLTNEQFF
- TRBJ1-2 TRBD1 TRBV2 TGTGCCAGCGTGAGGACAGGCTCTAACTATGGCTACACCTTC CASVRTGSNYGYTF
- TRBJ2-3 - TRBV3-1/TRBV3-2 TGTGCCAGCAGCCTAGAGGTTTTGGGAGGGGGGAGCACAGATACGCAGTATTTT CASSLEVLGGGSTDTQYF
- TRBJ2-2 - TRBV30 TGTGCCTGGAGCGTAAGGGACAAAACCCTGGGGGAGCTGTTTTTT CAWSVRDKTLGELFF
- TRBJ1-1 - TRBV6-5 TGTGCCAGCAGTCGACAGATGATGAACACTGAAGCTTTCTTT CASSRQMMNTEAFF
- TRBJ1-4 - TRBV5-1 TGCGCCAGCAGCTTGGGGGGCAACACTAATGAAAAACTGTTTTTT CASSLGGNTNEKLFF
- TRBJ2-3 TRBD2 TRBV6-4 TGTGCCAGCAGTGACTCGACTAGCGGGGGGGCAGATACGCAGTATTTT CASSDSTSGGADTQYF
- TRBJ1-2 - TRBV6-1 TGTGCCAGCAGTGAAGACTTACAGCGGGGTGGTGGCTACACCTTC CASSEDLQRGGGYTF
- TRBJ2-1 TRBD2 TRBV11-2 TGTGCCAGCAGCTTAGTAGAGCTAGCGGGGGCGTTGGGGGATGAGCAGTTCTTC CASSLVELAGALGDEQFF
- TRBJ2-3 - TRBV5-6 TGTGCCAGCAGCTGGGGGCCAGATACGCAGTATTTT CASSWGPDTQYF
- TRBJ2-1 TRBD2 TRBV18 TGTGCCAGCTCACCTGTTATCGGGGGGGCCGATGAGCAGTTCTTC CASSPVIGGADEQFF
- TRBJ2-5 TRBD1 TRBV28 TGTGCCACCAATTCGAATCCAGGGGGCGAGGGTGCCGAGACCCAGTACTTC CATNSNPGGEGAETQYF
few TRBJ1-1 TRBD1 TRBV6-5 TGTGCCAGCAGTTACCTAGACAGGGATCTGAACACTGAAGCTTTCTTT CASSYLDRDLNTEAFF
- TRBJ1-1 TRBD1 TRBV7-2 TGTGCCAGCAGCTTCCAAGGGGGCGTCGAAGCTTTCTTT CASSFQGGVEAFF
- TRBJ1-2 TRBD1 TRBV5-1 TGCGCCAGCAGCTTGGCCGGGACAGGGTTACCCTACACCTTC CASSLAGTGLPYTF
- TRBJ1-1 - TRBV15 TGTGCCACCAGCAGAGACGGGGGGAAGTTTGGGACTGAAGCTTTCTTT CATSRDGGKFGTEAFF
- TRBJ2-2 - TRBV4-1 TGCGCCAGCAGCCGGACCGGGAGAGGCTCCGGGGAGCTGTTTTTT CASSRTGRGSGELFF
- TRBJ1-1 - TRBV9 TGTGCCAGCAGCGTAGCTACCAGGGACACTGAAGCTTTCTTT CASSVATRDTEAFF
few TRBJ2-2 TRBD1 TRBV2 TGTGCCAGCACACAGGACAGGGGGCGCGGGACCGGGGAGCTGTTTTTT CASTQDRGRGTGELFF
- TRBJ2-7 TRBD2 TRBV7-3 TGTGCCAGCAGCTTAAATGGGGGGGTCTACGAGCAGTACTTC CASSLNGGVYEQYF
- TRBJ1-6 - TRBV7-8 TGTGCCAGCAGCGGGAACAGGGCTCCTGGTTCACCCCTCCACTTT CASSGNRAPGSPLHF
- TRBJ2-2 TRBD1 TRBV19 TGTGCCAGTAGTATCTTAGGACAGGGGACCGGGGAGCTGTTTTTT CASSILGQGTGELFF
- TRBJ1-3 - TRBV3-1/TRBV3-2 TGTGCCAGCAGCCAAGTACCGGGGACAGGAAACACCATATATTTT CASSQVPGTGNTIYF
- TRBJ1-2 TRBD1 TRBV7-9 TGTGCCAGCAGCAAACAGGGGGGGTTAAACTATGGCTACACCTTC CASSKQGGLNYGYTF
- TRBJ2-5 - TRBV5-1 TGCGCCAGCAGCTTGAACACAGGGTACCAAGAGACCCAGTACTTC CASSLNTGYQETQYF
- TRBJ2-5 TRBD1 TRBV2 TGTGCCAGCAGCGACAGGGGGCGGGAGACCCAGTACTTC CASSDRGRETQYF
few TRBJ2-1 - TRBV11-3 TGTGCCAGCAGCTTAGGTCACGGGAGCTCCTACAATGAGCAGTTCTTC CASSLGHGSSYNEQFF
- TRBJ2-5 TRBD1 TRBV15 TGTGCCACCGGAGACAGGGGCCAAGAGACCCAGTACTTC CATGDRGQETQYF
- TRBJ2-1 TRBD1 TRBV19 TGTGCCAGTAGTATTGACCGGGACAGGGAGCAGTTCTTC CASSIDRDREQFF